This T cell receptor beta chain was documented in a study of CD8+CD57+ T cells in acquired aplastic anemia. On the study more broadly: Each DNA sample taken from sorted CD4+ and CD8+ cells came to 3 to 4 ug on average. Whole-study results and caveats: Levels of CD8+ Simpson's diversity were not significantly distinct in patients versus controls.

In the case of this clonotype: No antigen is known for it.

It was genomic DNA that served as the template for profiling TCR beta VDJ and CDR3. TCRdb used MiXCR to reprocess the reads, holding one entry per CDR3 protein. The sample contains 180,000 or so distinct CDR3 sequences, 45% to 50% of which appear only once. V was shortened by 3 bases and J by 6 bases, with 10 bases between the two germline ends. Germline V lookup: CDR1 KGHDR, CDR2 SFDVKD. CDR3 length: 13 residues. The origin of this receptor is a human donor in good health. J is TRBJ1-1 and V is TRBV24-1; D unresolved. Material: sorted CD4+, CD8+, or CD8+CD57+ T cells (not recorded which) from PBMCs. CDR3 DNA sequence: TGTGCCACCAGTGATGCGGCAGCGGCTGAAGCTTTCTTT. Encoded protein: CATSDAAAAEAFF.